The sequence of this T cell receptor (beta chain) was determined in a study of cytomegalovirus exposure and HLA in healthy donors. Study observations and caveats: With further analysis later on, most CMV-associated TCR beta chains appeared HLA-restricted. A later analysis showed that HLA-associated TCR beta chains had undergone more clonal expansion than equally common others.

Primers: 60 Vbeta forward and 13 Jbeta reverse. Produced via immunoSEQ multiplex PCR; TCRdb's table is partial and in-frame only. Of more than 95,000 clones detected, roughly 77% appear once; the ten largest clones hold roughly 1.8%. As for this clone: Its antigen is unidentified.

CDR1 is LNHDA and CDR2 is SQIVND in the germline V gene (reference sequence). V lost 5 bases, J lost 1 base, and 3 bases stayed unmatched. The CDR3 is made up of 14 amino acids. The specimen was PBMCs. The chain has TRBV19 and TRBJ1-1; 8 bases are a match to TRBD1. The sequence was collected from a man younger than 35 in good health and CMV-seronegative. The CDR3: CASSLGQGNTEAFF. The DNA of the CDR3 is TGTGCCAGTAGTTTAGGACAGGGGAACACTGAAGCTTTCTTT.